The 10 T cell receptor beta chains presented below share a single source sample, sequenced in a study of CD8 T cells in Susac syndrome. Random-hexamer reverse transcription was applied to roughly 0.45 to 1 ug RNA. Via MiXCR, TCRdb re-called the immunoSEQ multiplex PCR reads, giving one row per CDR3 protein. Of about 110,000 distinct CDR3 sequences in the sample, around 94% are singletons; the top ten hold over 0.35%. The sample was CD8+ T cells from PBMCs. The receptors stem from a human donor with Susac syndrome.

The rearrangement links TRBV7-9 to TRBJ1-5, with 7 nucleotides matching TRBD1. With 5 bases clipped from V and 3 bases from J, the junction kept 4 bases outside the gene matches. CDR1 is SEHNR, CDR2 FQNEAQ, per germline (reference sequence). CDR3 length equals 14 residues. CDR3 loop: CASSPGTVNQPQHF. In nucleotides, the CDR3 is TGTGCCAGCAGCCCCGGGACAGTCAATCAGCCCCAGCATTTT. Full variable domain (remainder filled in from reference TRBV7-9 and TRBJ1-5): DTGVSQNPRHKITKRGQNVTFRCDPISEHNRLYWYRQTLGQGPEFLTYFQNEAQLEKSRLLSDRFSAERPKGSFSTLEIQRTEQGDSAMYLCASSPGTVNQPQHFGDGTRLSIL.

This sequence joins TRBV3-1 and TRBJ2-5, with D perhaps matching TRBD1 (6 bases). Germline loops: CDR1 LGHDT, CDR2 YNNKEL (reference sequence). V shed 4 bases and J shed 5 bases, with 14 bases lying between them. The CDR3 extends over 14 amino acids. CDR3 coding DNA: TGTGCCAGCAGCCTCCTCAGGGGTAGCGAGACCCAGTACTTC. It codes for CASSLLRGSETQYF.

V is TRBV15 and J is TRBJ1-5, with D unresolved. Germline lookup yields CDR1 LNHNV and CDR2 YYDKDF (reference sequence). The CDR3 loop spans 16 amino acids. The germline V and J ends were trimmed by 0 bases and 0 bases, with 9 bases remaining between them. The CDR3 sequence is CATSRERWSSNQPQHF. The CDR3 DNA reads TGTGCCACCAGCAGAGAAAGGTGGTCTAGCAATCAGCCCCAGCATTTT.

The sample holds one count of this clonotype. The CDR3 coding sequence is TGTGCCAGCAGCGACGATGCGGGAGGGAAGACCCAGTACTTC. Its translation: CASSDDAGGKTQYF. The chain joins TRBV9 to TRBJ2-5, with 9 bases that match TRBD2. Germline V gene data show CDR1 as SGDLS and CDR2 as YYNGEE. J was trimmed by 6 bases and V by 3 bases; bases with no gene match: 6. The CDR3 runs 14 residues.

This chain uses TRBV9 with TRBJ1-1; perhaps TRBD1 as D (6 bases). The V gene's germline CDR1 is SGDLS and CDR2 YYNGEE. There are 13 residues in the CDR3. V lost 3 bases and J 1 base, leaving 7 bases between the germline ends. The CDR3 coding sequence is TGTGCCAGCAGCGCGGGACAGAACACTGAAGCTTTCTTT. It yields the protein CASSAGQNTEAFF.

This chain joins TRBV29-1 and TRBJ1-1; D is unclear. Trimming pared 6 bases from V and 1 base from J, leaving 9 bases between. CDR3 length: 12 residues. Germline CDR1 is SQVTM and CDR2 is ANQGSEA. The CDR3 DNA sequence: TGCAGCGTGCTCGATCAGAACACTGAAGCTTTCTTT. This translates into CSVLDQNTEAFF.

This chain uses TRBV2 with TRBJ1-1, with D tentatively TRBD1 (5 bases). Germline V gives CDR1 SNHLY, CDR2 FYNNEI. The CDR3 has 12 residues. Trimming removed 10 bases at V and 5 bases at J, with 14 bases between. The CDR3 sequence: CAIRGRSTEAFF. CDR3 nucleotides: TGTGCCATCCGGGGACGTTCGACTGAAGCTTTCTTT. The whole variable domain, remainder taken from reference TRBV2 and TRBJ1-1, is EPEVTQTPSHQVTQMGQEVILRCVPISNHLYFYWYRQILGQKVEFLVSFYNNEISEKSEIFDDQFSVERPDGSNFTLKIRSTKLEDSAMYFCAIRGRSTEAFFGQGTRLTVV.

The chain has TRBV9 and TRBJ2-1; 8 positions agree with TRBD2. V lost 4 bases, J lost 7 bases, and 10 bases stayed unmatched. Germline lookup yields CDR1 SGDLS and CDR2 YYNGEE. The CDR3 loop spans 15 amino acids. CDR3 residues: CASSSRLAPLNEQFF. CDR3 nucleotides: TGTGCCAGCAGCTCCCGACTAGCGCCCCTGAATGAGCAGTTCTTC.

The V and J genes are TRBV6-5 and TRBJ2-3; weak D call: TRBD2 (5 bases). This CDR3 has 14 amino acids. Germline V CDR1 and CDR2: MNHEY, SVGAGI. V lost 2 bases, J lost 5 bases, and 11 bases lay in between. The CDR3 coding sequence is TGTGCCAGCAGTTACGACTTCGGGGAAGATACGCAGTATTTT. It codes for CASSYDFGEDTQYF.

This clonotype was found once. The gene calls are TRBV5-4 and TRBJ1-1; D perhaps matches TRBD1 (6 bases). Germline V gene lookup returns CDR1 SGHNT and CDR2 YYREEE (reference sequence). The CDR3 length is 13 residues. Trimming shortened V by 4 bases and J by 2 bases, and 9 bases separated the two germline ends. As DNA, the CDR3 is TGTGCCAGCAGCGGCAGGGGTAACACTGAAGCTTTCTTT. Its translation: CASSGRGNTEAFF.